Listed below are T cell receptor beta chains from one sample, sequenced in a study of CD8 T cells in Susac syndrome. MiXCR was run by TCRdb on the immunoSEQ multiplex PCR reads, yielding one entry per CDR3 protein. The data show 150,000 to 180,000 distinct CDR3 sequences, with 85% to 95% seen just once and 0.15% to 0.2% held by the top ten. The specimen was CD4+ T cells from PBMCs. The receptors originated from a human donor with Susac syndrome. The CDR3 runs from the conserved cysteine through the conserved F or W. D genes are given only for firm matches. Clone size, where shown, is once, few, many, or a class for clones that have expanded.

TRBJ1-6,-,TRBV2,-,TGTGCCAGCAGTGGCTCTGGGGGACATTCACCCCTCCACTTT,CASSGSGGHSPLHF
TRBJ1-2,TRBD1,TRBV29-1,-,TGCAGCGCCGCGACAGGGCATGGCTACACCTTC,CSAATGHGYTF
TRBJ2-2,-,TRBV7-2,few,TGTGCCAGCAGCTTGGAGGTCCGCTACACCGGGGAGCTGTTTTTT,CASSLEVRYTGELFF
TRBJ2-7,TRBD2,TRBV27,-,TGTGCCAGCAGTCCCGAGAAGATCAGCGGGGTCTACGAGCAGTACTTC,CASSPEKISGVYEQYF
TRBJ1-4,-,TRBV18,-,TGTGCCAGCTCACCACGGTCTAATGAAAAACTGTTTTTT,CASSPRSNEKLFF
TRBJ2-6,-,TRBV3-1,-,TGTGCCAGCAGCCCGGGACCTCCTCCTGGGGCCAACGTCCTGACTTTC,CASSPGPPPGANVLTF
TRBJ1-1,-,TRBV29-1,-,TGCAGCGTTGAAGAACAGCGGCCGGAAGCTTTCTTT,CSVEEQRPEAFF
TRBJ1-4,-,TRBV12-3/TRBV12-4,-,TGTGCCAGCAGCTACCGGGCCCCTGGAGATGAAAAACTGTTTTTT,CASSYRAPGDEKLFF
TRBJ1-1,-,TRBV12-3/TRBV12-4,-,TGTGCCAGCAGTTTACACTCAGGGATAAAGAACGCTGAAGCTTTCTTT,CASSLHSGIKNAEAFF
TRBJ2-1,-,TRBV12-3/TRBV12-4,-,TGTGCCAGCAGCCTCCTCCAGCGGACCAATGAGCAGTTCTTC,CASSLLQRTNEQFF
TRBJ1-2,-,TRBV25-1,-,TGTGCCAGCAGTGAAAGGGCTAACTATGGCTACACCTTC,CASSERANYGYTF
TRBJ2-3,-,TRBV9,-,TGTGCCAGCAGCGTGACGGACGATACGCAGTATTTT,CASSVTDDTQYF
TRBJ2-6,-,TRBV7-2,-,TGTGCCAGCAGCCCCCAAGTTCCTGGGGCCAACGTCCTGACTTTC,CASSPQVPGANVLTF
TRBJ2-6,TRBD1,TRBV13,-,TGTGCCAGCAGCAGCTGGACAGGGGGATCTGGGGCCAACGTCCTGACTTTC,CASSSWTGGSGANVLTF
TRBJ1-1,-,TRBV29-1,-,TGCAGCGATGGGGAAGCTGAAGCTTTCTTT,CSDGEAEAFF
TRBJ2-7,TRBD2,TRBV9,-,TGTGCCAGCAGCGTAGCTAGCGGGGGATTCTACGAGCAGTACTTC,CASSVASGGFYEQYF
TRBJ2-5,TRBD1,TRBV29-1,-,TGCAGCGTTGAAGGAACAGGGGAACCCCAGTACTTC,CSVEGTGEPQYF
TRBJ2-4,TRBD1,TRBV29-1,-,TGCAGCGGAAGATTGGGGACAGGGGGTGCTAACATTCAGTACTTC,CSGRLGTGGANIQYF
TRBJ1-4,-,TRBV29-1,-,TGCAGCGCAGCCGGGGGGACGGGCAATGAAAAACTGTTTTTT,CSAAGGTGNEKLFF
TRBJ1-1,TRBD1,TRBV18,-,TGTGCCAGCTCACCCATCCGGGACAGGGGGGGAACTGAAGCTTTCTTT,CASSPIRDRGGTEAFF
TRBJ1-5,-,TRBV20-1,once,TGCAGTGCTAGACAGGGTGATCAGCCCCAGCATTTT,CSARQGDQPQHF
TRBJ2-7,TRBD1,TRBV29-1,once,TGCAGCGTTTATAACAGGGGGCCCCAGGAGCAGTACTTC,CSVYNRGPQEQYF
TRBJ2-7,-,TRBV25-1,-,TGTGCCAGCAGTGCACAGACAAGCAAGGAGCAGTACTTC,CASSAQTSKEQYF
TRBJ2-2,TRBD2,TRBV11-2,once,TGTGCCAGCAGCTTAATAGGCGGGGGGGCGTCTTACGGGGAGCTGTTTTTT,CASSLIGGGASYGELFF
TRBJ2-5,-,TRBV20-1,-,TGCAGTCCCCGGACTCCCCCCCCCGAGACCCAGTACTTC,CSPRTPPPETQYF
TRBJ1-1,TRBD1,TRBV10-3,-,TGTGCCATCGGGGGACAGGGAGAAGCTTTCTTT,CAIGGQGEAFF
TRBJ1-1,-,TRBV5-4,-,TGTGCCAGCAGCTCTCCCCAAGGGGAACCGGAGAACACTGAAGCTTTCTTT,CASSSPQGEPENTEAFF
TRBJ1-2,-,TRBV3-1,-,TGTGCCAGCAGCCAAGATCTCTCAAGAGGAGGTGGATCAAATGGCTACACCTTC,CASSQDLSRGGGSNGYTF
TRBJ2-3,-,TRBV20-1,once,TGCAGTGCAAGAGCAGGGAAAAATACGCAGTATTTT,CSARAGKNTQYF
TRBJ1-4,-,TRBV29-1,-,TGCAGCGCTCAACGGGGGCTTAATGAAAAACTGTTTTTT,CSAQRGLNEKLFF